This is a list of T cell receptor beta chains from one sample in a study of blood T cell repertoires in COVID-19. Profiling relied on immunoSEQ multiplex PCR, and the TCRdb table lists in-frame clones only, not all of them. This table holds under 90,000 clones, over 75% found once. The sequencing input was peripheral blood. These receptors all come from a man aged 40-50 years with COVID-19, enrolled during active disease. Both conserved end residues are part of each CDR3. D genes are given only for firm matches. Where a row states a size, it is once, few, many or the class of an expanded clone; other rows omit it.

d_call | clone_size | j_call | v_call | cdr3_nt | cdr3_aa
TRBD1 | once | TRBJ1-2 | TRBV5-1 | TGCGCCAGCAGCATACAGGGGGCGCAGGGCTATGGCTACACCTTC | CASSIQGAQGYGYTF
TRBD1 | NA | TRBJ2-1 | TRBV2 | TGTGCCAGCAGAGAACAGGGGAGCGCCTACAATGAGCAGTTCTTC | CASREQGSAYNEQFF
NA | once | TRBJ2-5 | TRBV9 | TGTGCCAGCAGCGTAGATTACAGACAAGAGACCCAGTACTTC | CASSVDYRQETQYF
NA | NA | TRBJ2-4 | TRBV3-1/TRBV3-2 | TGTGCCAGCAGCCAAGTTGGGAGTTACATTCAGTACTTC | CASSQVGSYIQYF
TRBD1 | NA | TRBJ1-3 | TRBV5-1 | TGCGCCAGCAGCTTGGCCCGGGACAGTGACTCTGGAAACACCATATATTTT | CASSLARDSDSGNTIYF
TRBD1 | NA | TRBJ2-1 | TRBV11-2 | TGTGCCAGCAGCCAGGACAGGGGCCATGAGCAGTTCTTC | CASSQDRGHEQFF
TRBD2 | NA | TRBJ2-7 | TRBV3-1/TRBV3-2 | TGTGCCAGCAGCCAAGATACGGCGGGGGGGCACCTCGAGCAGTACTTC | CASSQDTAGGHLEQYF
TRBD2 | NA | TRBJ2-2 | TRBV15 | TGTGCCACAAGGGGAGGACTAGCGGGGCCCGGGGAGCTGTTTTTT | CATRGGLAGPGELFF
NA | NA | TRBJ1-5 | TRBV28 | TGTGCCAGCATCGAGGGGGGGGGCGGACAGCCCCAGCATTTT | CASIEGGGGQPQHF
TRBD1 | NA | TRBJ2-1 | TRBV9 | TGTGCCAGCAGCGCCGAGGGGACAGGTTACAATGAGCAGTTCTTC | CASSAEGTGYNEQFF
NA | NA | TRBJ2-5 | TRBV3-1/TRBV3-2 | TGTGCCAGCAGCCCGTTCCCAGGGGCTGAAGAGACCCAGTACTTC | CASSPFPGAEETQYF
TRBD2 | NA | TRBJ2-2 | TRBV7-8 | TGTGCCAGCAGCCCTAGCGGGGGGGCGAACACCGGGGAGCTGTTTTTT | CASSPSGGANTGELFF
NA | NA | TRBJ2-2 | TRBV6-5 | TGTGCCAGCAGTTTTTCTAGACCCGGGGAGCTGTTTTTT | CASSFSRPGELFF
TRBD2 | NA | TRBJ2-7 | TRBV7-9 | TGTGCCAGCAGCACCCCGGGGGGGAGCTCCTACGAGCAGTACTTC | CASSTPGGSSYEQYF
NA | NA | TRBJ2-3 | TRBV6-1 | TGTGCCAGCAGTGACCACAGGGTCGGGGCAAGCACAGATACGCAGTATTTT | CASSDHRVGASTDTQYF
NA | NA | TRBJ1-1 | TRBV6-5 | TGTGCCAGCAGCGAGGGCAAGGAGTACACTGAAGCTTTCTTT | CASSEGKEYTEAFF
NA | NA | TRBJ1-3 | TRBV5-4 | TGTGCCAGCAGCTTGGGAGGCAGCTCTGGAAACACCATATATTTT | CASSLGGSSGNTIYF
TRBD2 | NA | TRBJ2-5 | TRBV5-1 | TGCGCCAGCAGCTTCCCTAGCGGGGGGGTTCAAGAGACCCAGTACTTC | CASSFPSGGVQETQYF
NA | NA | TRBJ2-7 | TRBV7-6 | TGTGCCAGCAGCTTCAGCGGAAACTCCTACGAGCAGTACTTC | CASSFSGNSYEQYF
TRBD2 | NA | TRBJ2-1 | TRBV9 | TGTGCCAGCAGCAAGCCCTCCACCCCGGGACTAGCGGGGGGGCCATCTCCCAATGAGCAGTTCTTC | CASSKPSTPGLAGGPSPNEQFF
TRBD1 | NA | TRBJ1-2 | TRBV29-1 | TGCAGCGCCGGGACAGGGGCGGACTATGGCTACACCTTC | CSAGTGADYGYTF
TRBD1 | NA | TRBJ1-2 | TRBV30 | TGTGCCTGGAGTAGGGACAGGCCCTATGGCTACACCTTC | CAWSRDRPYGYTF
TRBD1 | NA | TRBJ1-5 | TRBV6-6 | TGTGCCAGCAGTCAGGGACAGGGTGAGAATCAGCCCCAGCATTTT | CASSQGQGENQPQHF
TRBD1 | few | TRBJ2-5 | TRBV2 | TGTGCCAGCAGCCCCGCCCGGACAGGGGGGCCGGGAGAGACCCAGTACTTC | CASSPARTGGPGETQYF
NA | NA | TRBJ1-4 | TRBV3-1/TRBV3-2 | TGTGCCAGCAGCCAAGATCTCCGCCTAACTGCGGAGGGAGGAAAACTGTTTTTT | CASSQDLRLTAEGGKLFF
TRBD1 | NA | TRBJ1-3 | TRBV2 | TGTGCCAGCACCCCTAACAGGGGAGGAAACACCATATATTTT | CASTPNRGGNTIYF
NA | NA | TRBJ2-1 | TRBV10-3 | TGTGCCATCAGTCAACAGGACAATGAGCAGTTCTTC | CAISQQDNEQFF
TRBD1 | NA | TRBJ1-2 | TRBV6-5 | TGTGCCAGCAGTTCCTCCGGGACAGAAAAAGACTACACCTTC | CASSSSGTEKDYTF
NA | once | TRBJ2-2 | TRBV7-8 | TGTGCCAGCAGCTCTCCCGGGACAAGATCCACCGGGGAGCTGTTTTTT | CASSSPGTRSTGELFF
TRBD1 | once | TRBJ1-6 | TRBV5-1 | TGCGCCAGCAGCCCCGGTCGACAGGGGTTAAGGTCACCCCTCCACTTT | CASSPGRQGLRSPLHF
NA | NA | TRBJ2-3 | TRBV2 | TGTGCCTCCAGGGTAGGGGCCCTCAGCACAGATACGCAGTATTTT | CASRVGALSTDTQYF
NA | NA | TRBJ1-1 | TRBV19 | TGTGCCAGTATTACCAATGTGGGGCCAGCCACTGAAGCTTTCTTT | CASITNVGPATEAFF
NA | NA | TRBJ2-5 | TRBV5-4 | TGTGCCAGCAGCCTCAGGGAAGGGGAAGAGACCCAGTACTTC | CASSLREGEETQYF
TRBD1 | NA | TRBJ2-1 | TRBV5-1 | TGCGCCAGCAGCTTGATCCTACAGGGGAGCGATGAGCAGTTCTTC | CASSLILQGSDEQFF
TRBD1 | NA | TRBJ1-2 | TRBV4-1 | TGCGCCAGCAGCCATTCGGGACAGGGAGACTATGGCTACACCTTC | CASSHSGQGDYGYTF
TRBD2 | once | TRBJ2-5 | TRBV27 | TGTGCCAGCAGTTTATTTGGCGGGGGGGCCTACCAAGAGACCCAGTACTTC | CASSLFGGGAYQETQYF
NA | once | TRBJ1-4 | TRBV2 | TGTGCCAGCAGTGATAGTTCTGCGGGGAACGAAAAACTGTTTTTT | CASSDSSAGNEKLFF
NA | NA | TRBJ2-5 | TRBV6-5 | TGTGCCAGCAGTTCGGAGGAGACCCAGTACTTC | CASSSEETQYF
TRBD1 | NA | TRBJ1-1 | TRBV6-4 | TGTGCCAGCAGCTGGACAGGGGGTGCTGAAGCTTTCTTT | CASSWTGGAEAFF
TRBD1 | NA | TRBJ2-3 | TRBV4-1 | TGCGCCAGCGCCAGGACACCGGGACAGGTGGTCACAGATACGCAGTATTTT | CASARTPGQVVTDTQYF
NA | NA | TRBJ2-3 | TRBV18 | TGTGCCAGCTCACCGGACAGATCTAGCACAGATACGCAGTATTTT | CASSPDRSSTDTQYF